This T cell receptor (beta chain) was recorded in a study of T cell repertoires in cytomegalovirus infection. About the research overall: It can be stated that public TCR beta signatures indicated CMV infection as well as a matching HLA type.

The V gene's germline CDR1 is SGHTA and CDR2 FQGNSA. The CDR3 contains 13 residues. TCRdb independently ran MiXCR on the reads; one entry per CDR3 protein. The data show approximately 470,000 distinct CDR3 sequences, about 42% seen once. In the case of this clonotype: The antigen is not known. Its ends do not fully match the called genes, so a read error is possible.

J is TRBJ2-7 and V is TRBV7-2; D tentatively reads TRBD1 or TRBD2 (5 bases each). The sample here was cultured PBMCs, taken from culture after CMV antigen stimulation. This sequence originates from a human donor in good health (CMV status not recorded). Some clones in this sample may be carry-over from other donors' samples. CDR3 DNA sequence: TGTGCCAGCAGCTTAACTGGGACCCCGGAGCGCAGCTTC. Translating gives CASSLTGTPERSF.